These 31 T cell receptor beta chains were sequenced from one sample in a study of response to subunit inactivated influenza vaccine. MiXCR was run by TCRdb on the RT-PCR reads, yielding one entry per CDR3 protein. The table includes roughly 620,000 distinct CDR3 sequences, 10% to 12% detected once. The sample also formed part of further work on T cells expressing NK-cell markers. Turning to that study: UMIs were included in TCR beta cDNA generated by 5'RACE template switching.

Here the sequenced sample was PBMCs from blood, taken on the day of vaccination. These receptor sequences come from a man aged 50-60 years who received an inactivated influenza vaccine.

A few counts support this clonotype. V usage is TRBV29-1 and J usage is TRBJ2-3; TRBD2 matches 9 bases. After removal of 3 bases from V and 0 bases from J, the junction contained 7 bases not matched to a gene. The CDR3 length is 16 residues. Germline V CDR1 and CDR2: SQVTM, ANQGSEA. The CDR3 sequence is CSVDGGAGGSTDTQYF. DNA of the CDR3: TGCAGCGTTGACGGTGGTGCGGGGGGGAGCACAGATACGCAGTATTTT.

This rearrangement joins TRBV3-1 to TRBJ2-1; D remains unclear. Between the trimmed V and J ends, which lost 8 bases and 9 bases, there was a span of 11 bases. CDR1 and CDR2 (germline): LGHDT, YNNKEL (reference sequence). The CDR3 loop spans 11 amino acids. The CDR3 sequence: CASGRQFEQFF. In DNA, the CDR3 is TGTGCCAGCGGTAGGCAGTTTGAGCAGTTCTTC.

This clonotype was observed many times. The rearrangement uses TRBV4-3 and TRBJ2-1; D possibly corresponds to TRBD2 (6 bases). The CDR3 loop spans 15 amino acids. V lost 3 bases, J lost 3 bases, and 12 bases lay in between. From germline, CDR1 is LGHNA and CDR2 YSLEER. The CDR3 DNA sequence: TGCGCCAGCAGCCAGGTCCGGGGGTACTACAATGAGCAGTTCTTC. The encoded protein is CASSQVRGYYNEQFF.

This clonotype was counted between two and nine times. The genes are TRBV20-1 and TRBJ2-5; perhaps TRBD2 as D (5 bases). The germline V gene has CDR1 DFQATT and CDR2 SNEGSKA (reference sequence). With 0 bases removed from V and 0 bases from J, the gap between germline ends came to 11 bases. CDR3 size: 15 residues. CDR3 in amino acids: CSARDRLADQETQYF. Written as DNA, the CDR3 is TGCAGTGCTAGAGATCGCCTAGCAGACCAAGAGACCCAGTACTTC.

This clonotype has a count of ten or more. This sequence joins TRBV20-1 and TRBJ2-1, with 9 bases aligning to TRBD2. V shed 2 bases, J shed 10 bases, and the junction held 6 bases outside the gene matches. Per the germline V gene, CDR1 is DFQATT and CDR2 is SNEGSKA (reference sequence). CDR3 length equals 13 residues. CDR3 sequence reads: CSARPAGGWEQFF. CDR3 nucleotide sequence: TGCAGTGCTAGACCTGCGGGGGGGTGGGAGCAGTTCTTC.

This rearrangement joins TRBV7-2 to TRBJ1-6; perhaps TRBD1 as D (5 bases). V was pared by 1 base and J by 2 bases, with 9 bases between. The CDR3 is 16 residues long. CDR1 and CDR2 (germline): SGHTA, FQGNSA. CDR3 protein: CASSLGQSTYNSPLHF. The CDR3 bases are TGTGCCAGCAGCTTAGGACAGTCTACCTATAATTCACCCCTCCACTTT.

The genes are TRBV7-2 and TRBJ2-7, with 7 bases lining up with TRBD2. V was clipped by 4 bases and J by 5 bases; unmatched bases: 8. The CDR3 consists of 14 residues. CDR1 SGHTA and CDR2 FQGNSA come from the germline V gene. The DNA of the CDR3 is TGTGCCAGCAGCTCAGGACTAGTAACCCACGAGCAGTACTTC. Translating it yields CASSSGLVTHEQYF.

V usage is TRBV4-1 and J usage is TRBJ2-7, with D unresolved. The CDR3 has 14 amino acids. The V end lost 0 bases, the J end lost 3 bases, and 9 bases lay between the germline ends. Germline-derived CDR1 and CDR2 are MGHRA and YSYEKL. In DNA form, the CDR3 reads TGCGCCAGCAGCCAAGATCCCAGATACTACGAGCAGTACTTC. Translated: CASSQDPRYYEQYF.

Ten or more counts support this clonotype. The rearrangement joins TRBV2 to TRBJ2-2; possible D gene TRBD1, 6 bases. The CDR3 has 15 residues. Trimming pared 9 bases from V and 4 bases from J, leaving 18 bases between. CDR1 and CDR2 (germline): SNHLY, FYNNEI. The CDR3 sequence is CASVPSRGGTGELFF. The CDR3 coding sequence is TGTGCCAGTGTGCCGTCCAGGGGTGGCACCGGGGAGCTGTTTTTT.

This clonotype has a count of ten or more. The chain combines TRBV19 with TRBJ1-1; a possible D gene is TRBD1 (5 bases). Germline V gene lookup returns CDR1 LNHDA and CDR2 SQIVND (reference sequence). This CDR3 comprises 12 residues. Trimming left V 3 bases short and J 3 bases short, with 5 bases between. CDR3 in amino acids: CASSMGDTEAFF. The DNA for the CDR3 is TGTGCCAGTAGTATGGGGGACACTGAAGCTTTCTTT. The full variable domain, with the rest looked up from reference TRBV19 and TRBJ1-1, is DGGITQSPKYLFRKEGQNVTLSCEQNLNHDAMYWYRQDPGQGLRLIYYSQIVNDFQKGDIAEGYSVSREKKESFPLTVTSAQKNPTAFYLCASSMGDTEAFFGQGTRLTVV.

This clonotype was counted only a few times. The chain uses TRBV12-3 or TRBV12-4 and TRBJ2-5; D remains ambiguous. The CDR3 has 14 residues. With 4 bases removed from V and 0 bases from J, the gap between germline ends came to 9 bases. CDR3 DNA: TGTGCCAGCAGTTATGTCGGATACCAAGAGACCCAGTACTTC. It yields the protein CASSYVGYQETQYF.

The rearrangement joins TRBV11-3 to TRBJ2-1; TRBD2 matches at 9 bases. With V trimmed by 1 base and J by 12 bases, 10 bases remained unmatched. Germline CDR1 and CDR2: SGHNT and YENEEA. The CDR3 spans 15 residues. The CDR3 DNA reads TGTGCCAGCAGCTTAGGGGGCGGGAGGGCCCGAGGGCAGTTCTTC. Its translation: CASSLGGGRARGQFF.

V usage is TRBV7-2 and J usage is TRBJ1-5; D gene unclear. Per the germline V gene, CDR1 is SGHTA and CDR2 is FQGNSA. V was pared by 5 bases and J by 0 bases, with 11 bases between. This CDR3 contains 15 residues. This chain's CDR3 is CASSPRTNSNQPQHF. The CDR3 DNA sequence: TGTGCCAGCAGCCCTCGGACGAATAGCAATCAGCCCCAGCATTTT.

This clonotype was detected ten times or more. V usage is TRBV29-1 and J usage is TRBJ1-1; 7 bases fit TRBD1. Per the germline V gene, CDR1 is SQVTM and CDR2 is ANQGSEA. The CDR3 covers 13 residues. V was clipped by 7 bases and J by 0 bases; unmatched bases: 5. The CDR3 nucleotides are TGCAGCGCTACGGGACAGATGAACACTGAAGCTTTCTTT. Translating gives CSATGQMNTEAFF.

The rearrangement joins TRBV6-2 or TRBV6-3 to TRBJ1-1; TRBD1 matches 7 bases. The length of the CDR3 is 14 residues. CDR1 is MNHEY, CDR2 SVGEGT, per germline. The V and J ends lost 6 bases and 4 bases, in that order; junction bases with no gene match: 8. CDR3 amino acids: CASRDDRVGTEAFF. The DNA of the CDR3 is TGTGCCAGCAGGGACGACAGGGTGGGCACTGAAGCTTTCTTT.

This clonotype has at least ten counts. The CDR3, as DNA: TGTGCCAGCAGTTATCCCAGCGCGGGGGTCGGGGAGCTGTTTTTT. Residues: CASSYPSAGVGELFF. The genes are TRBV12-3 or TRBV12-4 and TRBJ2-2; 7 nucleotides match TRBD2. This CDR3 is built from 15 residues. Unmatched junction bases numbered 9, after V lost 4 bases and J lost 7 bases.

This sequence joins TRBV6-2 or TRBV6-3 and TRBJ2-2; 8 nucleotides agree with TRBD1. The germline gives CDR1 MNHEY, CDR2 SVGEGT. This CDR3 has 14 amino acids. J was trimmed by 5 bases and V by 6 bases; bases with no gene match: 5. The DNA of the CDR3 is TGTGCCAGCAGCCGGGACAGGATAACCGGGGAGCTGTTTTTT. Encoded protein: CASSRDRITGELFF.

This chain joins TRBV4-2 and TRBJ2-1; D remains ambiguous. Trimming pared 0 bases from V and 8 bases from J, leaving 14 bases between. The CDR3 has 15 residues. In germline, CDR1 is LGHNA, CDR2 YNFKEQ. The CDR3 spells CASSQDPSSADEQFF. The CDR3 region has the DNA TGTGCCAGCAGCCAAGATCCGTCGAGCGCCGATGAGCAGTTCTTC.

The chain employs TRBV24-1 and TRBJ2-2; D is unresolved. Trimming removed 3 bases at V and 4 bases at J, with 5 bases between. CDR1 is KGHDR, CDR2 SFDVKD, per germline. CDR3 length equals 13 residues. In DNA, the CDR3 is TGTGCCACCAGTGATCAGCTCACCGGGGAGCTGTTTTTT. Its protein product is CATSDQLTGELFF.

This clonotype was detected a few times. The chain couples TRBV12-3 or TRBV12-4 to TRBJ2-2; D is possibly TRBD1 (5 bases). This CDR3 comprises 14 residues. The V gene lost 6 bases and the J gene lost 3 bases, with 11 bases spanning the gap. The CDR3 nucleotides read TGTGCCAGCAGGATACAGGAACACACCGGGGAGCTGTTTTTT. This gives the protein CASRIQEHTGELFF.

The chain employs TRBV5-1 and TRBJ2-1; D remains ambiguous. Germline assignment: CDR1 SGHRS and CDR2 YFSETQ. This CDR3 region has 11 residues. Trimming pared 3 bases from V and 9 bases from J, leaving 7 bases between. CDR3 sequence reads: CASSSSSEQFF. For the CDR3, the DNA is TGCGCCAGCAGCTCGTCGAGTGAGCAGTTCTTC.

This clonotype was counted once. This chain connects TRBV12-3 or TRBV12-4 to TRBJ2-3; D perhaps matches TRBD2 (7 bases). The CDR3 has 14 amino acids. V lost 4 bases, J lost 6 bases, and 14 bases lay in between. The CDR3 DNA sequence: TGTGCCAGCAGTTATAGCCGGGGGGCTGATACGCAGTATTTT. This translates into CASSYSRGADTQYF.

The chain joins TRBV5-5 to TRBJ1-2, with no clear D. This CDR3 has 17 amino acids. Germline V lookup: CDR1 SGHKS, CDR2 YYEKEE (reference sequence). V lost 0 bases and J 0 bases, leaving 15 bases between the germline ends. CDR3 bases: TGTGCCAGCAGCTTGGAGGATTTCATAAGAGCTAACTATGGCTACACCTTC. It codes for CASSLEDFIRANYGYTF.

V and J are TRBV13 and TRBJ1-1, with D possibly being TRBD1 (5 bases). Germline V CDR1 and CDR2: PRHDT, FYEKMQ (reference sequence). V dropped 2 bases and J dropped 7 bases, with 8 bases sitting between them. The CDR3 is 12 residues long. The CDR3 is CASSLRGNEAFF. The CDR3 nucleotides read TGTGCCAGCAGCTTACGGGGGAATGAAGCTTTCTTT.

The CDR3 DNA reads TGTGCCAGCAGAGCGGGGGTTAACAATGAGCAGTTCTTC. Encoded protein: CASRAGVNNEQFF. The rearrangement uses TRBV7-8 and TRBJ2-1; TRBD2 aligns across 8 bases. Losses at the gene ends were 6 bases for V and 5 bases for J; bases not matched to a gene: 3. The CDR3 has 13 amino acids. Germline V CDR1 and CDR2: SGHVS, FQNEAQ.

The chain has TRBV12-3 or TRBV12-4 and TRBJ2-5; the D gene is possibly TRBD1 (6 bases). The CDR3 consists of 14 residues. V was clipped by 4 bases and J by 0 bases, with 9 bases between them. The CDR3 DNA reads as TGTGCCAGCAGTTCGACAGGTCACCAAGAGACCCAGTACTTC. This sequence encodes CASSSTGHQETQYF.

This clonotype was seen a handful of times. The J gene is TRBJ2-5, the V gene TRBV9, with unresolved D. CDR3 length: 15 amino acids. The V gene's germline CDR1 is SGDLS and CDR2 YYNGEE. Deletions cut 6 bases from V and 4 bases from J, with 19 bases between. CDR3 amino acids: CASTRTEGYRETQYF. CDR3 in DNA: TGTGCCAGCACCAGGACGGAAGGATACAGAGAGACCCAGTACTTC.

This clonotype came up a few times. The rearrangement links TRBV28 to TRBJ2-7, with a tentative D call TRBD2 (6 bases). V shed 1 base and J shed 9 bases, with 10 bases lying between them. CDR1 and CDR2 (germline): MDHEN, SYDVKM. This CDR3 has 12 residues. The CDR3 sequence is CASSLSRGGQYF. CDR3 coding DNA: TGTGCCAGCAGTTTATCGCGGGGAGGGCAGTACTTC.

V and J are TRBV4-1 and TRBJ2-3; D possibly matches TRBD1 or TRBD2 (6 bases each). The CDR3 is made up of 21 amino acids. V lost 1 base, J lost 2 bases, and 28 bases lay in between. CDR1 is MGHRA, CDR2 YSYEKL, per germline. The CDR3 DNA reads as TGCGCCAGCAGCCAAGTGGGCCAAGGGTGGGCCTTGGGGGGCTTCACAGATACGCAGTATTTT. It yields the protein CASSQVGQGWALGGFTDTQYF.

This rearrangement joins TRBV20-1 to TRBJ2-6, with TRBD2 as a possible D gene (5 bases). Trimming removed 0 bases from V and 3 bases from J, with 9 bases in between. Germline V gene sequence: CDR1 DFQATT, CDR2 SNEGSKA (reference sequence). The CDR3 is made up of 15 amino acids. Written as DNA, the CDR3 is TGCAGTGCTAGAGAGTTCGGGGATGGGGCCAACGTCCTGACTTTC. Translating gives CSAREFGDGANVLTF.

The chain links TRBV5-1 to TRBJ2-1; D call uncertain. This CDR3 has 14 amino acids. CDR1 and CDR2 from the germline V gene are SGHRS and YFSETQ. Between the trimmed V and J ends, which lost 0 bases and 5 bases, there was a span of 9 bases. The CDR3 spells CASSLERFDNEQFF. The CDR3 bases are TGCGCCAGCAGCTTGGAACGCTTTGACAATGAGCAGTTCTTC.